This note documents a single TCR beta chain sequence. Antigen: not known. This specimen comes from a study of cytomegalovirus exposure and HLA in healthy donors. Study-wide findings and caveats: In all likelihood, a cluster of highly shared sequence variants was a sequencing artifact.

Both 60 Vbeta primers and 13 Jbeta primers went into the PCR. Sequencing used immunoSEQ multiplex PCR; TCRdb keeps in-frame clones, though not all of them. The table lists about 160,000 clones. At the time of sampling, donors were nominally healthy, though unrecorded immune exposures were likely. The length of the CDR3 is 15 residues. CDR1 and CDR2 (germline): SGHRS, YFSETQ. The V gene end was trimmed by 3 bases and the J gene end by 5 bases; junction bases not matched to a gene: 11. The sequenced material came from PBMCs. The receptor comes from a man under 40 in good health and CMV-seronegative. The V gene is TRBV5-1, the J gene TRBJ2-7; 7 bases line up with TRBD2. The CDR3 protein is CASSSPSGPGDEQYF. The DNA of the CDR3 is TGCGCCAGCAGCTCTCCTAGCGGACCCGGGGACGAGCAGTACTTC.